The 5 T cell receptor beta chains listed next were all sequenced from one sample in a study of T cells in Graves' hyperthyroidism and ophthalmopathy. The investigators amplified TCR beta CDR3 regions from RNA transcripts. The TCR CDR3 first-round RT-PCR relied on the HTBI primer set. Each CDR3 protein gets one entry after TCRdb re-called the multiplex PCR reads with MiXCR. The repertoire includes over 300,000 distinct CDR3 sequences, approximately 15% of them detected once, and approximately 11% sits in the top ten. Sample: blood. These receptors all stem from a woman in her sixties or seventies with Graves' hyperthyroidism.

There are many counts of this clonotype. The DNA of the CDR3 is TGTGCCAGCAGCGACAGGGGAGATCAGCCCCAGCATTTT. This encodes CASSDRGDQPQHF. The V gene is TRBV6-1, the J gene TRBJ1-5; TRBD1 agrees at 8 bases. Unmatched junction bases numbered 3, after V lost 6 bases and J lost 5 bases. The CDR3 extends over 13 amino acids. Germline V gene data show CDR1 as MNHNS and CDR2 as SASEGT.

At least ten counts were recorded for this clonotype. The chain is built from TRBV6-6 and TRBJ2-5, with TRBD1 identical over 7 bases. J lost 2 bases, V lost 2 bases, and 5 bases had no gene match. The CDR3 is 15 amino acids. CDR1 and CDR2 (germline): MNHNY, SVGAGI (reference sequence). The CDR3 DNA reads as TGTGCCAGCAGTTACGGCTCGGGACAGCAAGAGACCCAGTACTTC. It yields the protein CASSYGSGQQETQYF.

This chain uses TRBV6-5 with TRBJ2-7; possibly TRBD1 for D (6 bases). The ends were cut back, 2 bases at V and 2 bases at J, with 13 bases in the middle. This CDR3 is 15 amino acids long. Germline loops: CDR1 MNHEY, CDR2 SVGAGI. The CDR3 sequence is CASSYNRDKTYEQYF. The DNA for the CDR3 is TGTGCCAGCAGTTACAACCGGGACAAGACCTACGAGCAGTACTTC.

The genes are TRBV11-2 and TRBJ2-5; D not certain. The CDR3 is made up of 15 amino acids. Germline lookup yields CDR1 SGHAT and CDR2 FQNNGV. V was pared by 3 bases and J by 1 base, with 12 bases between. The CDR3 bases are TGTGCCAGCAGCTTTGGTATCCGGACCCAAGAGACCCAGTACTTC. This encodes CASSFGIRTQETQYF.

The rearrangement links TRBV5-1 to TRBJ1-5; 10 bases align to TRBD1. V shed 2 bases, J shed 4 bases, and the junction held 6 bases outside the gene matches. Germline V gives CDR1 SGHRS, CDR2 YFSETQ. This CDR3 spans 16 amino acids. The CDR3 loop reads CASSLLPGQGNQPQHF. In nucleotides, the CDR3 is TGCGCCAGCAGCTTACTCCCGGGACAGGGGAATCAGCCCCAGCATTTT.